Below, one T cell receptor beta chain is given with its context. Its cognate antigen is unknown. These data come from a study of blood T cells in healthy people across ages. Study-wide findings and caveats: With age, beta diversity per million T cells declined roughly linearly, significantly by roughly 40.

V gave up 5 bases and J gave up 1 base, with 14 bases separating them. The CDR3 is 15 amino acids. Per germline, CDR1 SGHTA and CDR2 FQGNSA. With a J-beta primer mix and a sample-barcoded 5' primer, a second PCR ran about 7 to 12 cycles. TCRdb ran MiXCR on the 5' RACE reads and lists one entry per CDR3 protein. The repertoire holds roughly 830,000 distinct CDR3 sequences, roughly 60% seen once, with about a quarter in the top ten. For every donor, a draw yielded around 10 milliliters of peripheral blood. What was sequenced was blood. The chain uses TRBV7-2 and TRBJ1-1; D call uncertain. The TCR comes from a man aged 30 to 39 in good health. Here the CDR3 reads CASSPPRRPNTEAFF. The CDR3 DNA is TGTGCCAGCAGCCCCCCTCGACGGCCGAACACTGAAGCTTTCTTT.